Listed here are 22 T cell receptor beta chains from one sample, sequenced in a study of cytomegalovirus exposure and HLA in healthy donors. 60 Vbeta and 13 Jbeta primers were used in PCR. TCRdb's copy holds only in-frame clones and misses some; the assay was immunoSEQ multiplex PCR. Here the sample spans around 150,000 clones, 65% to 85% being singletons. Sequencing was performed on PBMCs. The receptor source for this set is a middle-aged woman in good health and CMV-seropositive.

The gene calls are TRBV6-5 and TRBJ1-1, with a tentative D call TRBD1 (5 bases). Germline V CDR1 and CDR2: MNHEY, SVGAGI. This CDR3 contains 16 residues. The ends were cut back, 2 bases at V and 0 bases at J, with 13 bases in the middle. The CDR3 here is CASSYTGAPMNTEAFF. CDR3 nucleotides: TGTGCCAGCAGTTACACAGGCGCTCCAATGAACACTGAAGCTTTCTTT.

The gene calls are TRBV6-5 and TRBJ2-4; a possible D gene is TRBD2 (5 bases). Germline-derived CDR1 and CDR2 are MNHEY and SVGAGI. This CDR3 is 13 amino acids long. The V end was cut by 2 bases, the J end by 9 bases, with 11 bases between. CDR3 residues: CASSYGEYGIQYF. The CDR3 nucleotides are TGTGCCAGCAGTTACGGGGAGTATGGCATTCAGTACTTC.

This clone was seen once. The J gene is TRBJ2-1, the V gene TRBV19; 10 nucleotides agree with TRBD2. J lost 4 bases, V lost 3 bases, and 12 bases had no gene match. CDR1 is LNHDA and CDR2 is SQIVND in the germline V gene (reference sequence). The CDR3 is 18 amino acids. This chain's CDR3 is CASSISNLTSGDYNEQFF. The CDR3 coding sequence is TGTGCCAGTAGTATCTCCAACCTTACTAGCGGGGATTACAATGAGCAGTTCTTC.

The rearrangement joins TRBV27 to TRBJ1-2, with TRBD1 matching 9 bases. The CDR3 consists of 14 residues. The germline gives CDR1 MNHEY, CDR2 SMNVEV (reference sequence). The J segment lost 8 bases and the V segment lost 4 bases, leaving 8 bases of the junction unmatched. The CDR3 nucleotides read TGTGCCAGCAGTTCACGACAGGGGGTGGGGGGCTACACCTTC. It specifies CASSSRQGVGGYTF.

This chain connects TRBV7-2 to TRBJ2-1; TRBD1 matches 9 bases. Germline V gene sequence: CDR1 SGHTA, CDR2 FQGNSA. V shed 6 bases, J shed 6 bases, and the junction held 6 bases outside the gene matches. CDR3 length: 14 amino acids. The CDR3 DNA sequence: TGTGCCAGCAGTCCCGGGACAGGGCCCAATGAGCAGTTCTTC. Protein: CASSPGTGPNEQFF.

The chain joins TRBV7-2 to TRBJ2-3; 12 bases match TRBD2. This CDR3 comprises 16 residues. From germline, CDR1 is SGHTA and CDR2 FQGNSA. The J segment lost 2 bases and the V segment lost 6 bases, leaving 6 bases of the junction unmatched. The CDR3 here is CASSWTSGAYTDTQYF. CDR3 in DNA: TGTGCCAGCAGTTGGACTAGCGGGGCTTACACAGATACGCAGTATTTT.

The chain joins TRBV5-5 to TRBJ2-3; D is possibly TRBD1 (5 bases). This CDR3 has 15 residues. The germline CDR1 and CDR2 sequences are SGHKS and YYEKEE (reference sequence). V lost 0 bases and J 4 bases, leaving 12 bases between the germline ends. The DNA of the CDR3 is TGTGCCAGCAGCTTGGAAGGGGTATGGGCAGATACGCAGTATTTT. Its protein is CASSLEGVWADTQYF.

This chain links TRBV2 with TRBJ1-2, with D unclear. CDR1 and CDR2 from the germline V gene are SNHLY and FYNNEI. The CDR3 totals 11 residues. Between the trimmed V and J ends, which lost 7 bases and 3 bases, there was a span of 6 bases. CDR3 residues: CASNQYYGYTF. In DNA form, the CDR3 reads TGTGCCAGCAATCAGTACTATGGCTACACCTTC.

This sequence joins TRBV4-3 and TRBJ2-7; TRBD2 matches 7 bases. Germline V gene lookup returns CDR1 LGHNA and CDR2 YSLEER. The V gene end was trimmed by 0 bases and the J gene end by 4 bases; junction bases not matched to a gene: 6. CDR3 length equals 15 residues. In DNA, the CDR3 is TGCGCCAGCAGCCAAGAGGTTGCGGGAGAATACGAGCAGTACTTC. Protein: CASSQEVAGEYEQYF.

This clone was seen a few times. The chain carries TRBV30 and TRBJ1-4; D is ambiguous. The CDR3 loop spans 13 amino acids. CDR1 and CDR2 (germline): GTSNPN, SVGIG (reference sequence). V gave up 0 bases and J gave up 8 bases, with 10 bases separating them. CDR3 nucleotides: TGTGCCTGGAGTGTACAGAGCGGGGAAAAACTGTTTTTT. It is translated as CAWSVQSGEKLFF.

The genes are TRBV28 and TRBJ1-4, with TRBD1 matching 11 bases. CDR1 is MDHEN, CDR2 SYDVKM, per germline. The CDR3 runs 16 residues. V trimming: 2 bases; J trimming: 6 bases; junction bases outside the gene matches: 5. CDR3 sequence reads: CASSLHGQGADEKLFF. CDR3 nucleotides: TGTGCCAGCAGTTTACACGGACAGGGGGCCGATGAAAAACTGTTTTTT.

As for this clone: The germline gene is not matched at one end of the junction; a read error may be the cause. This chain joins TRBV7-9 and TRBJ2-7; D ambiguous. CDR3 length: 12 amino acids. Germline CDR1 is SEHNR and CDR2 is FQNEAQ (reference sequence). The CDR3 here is CSSSPSSYEQYF. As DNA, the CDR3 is TGTTCCAGCAGCCCTAGCTCCTACGAGCAGTACTTC.

CDR3 coding DNA: TGTGCCAGCAGTTTAGCGTCGACTCTAAGATACGAGCAGTACTTC. Translating it yields CASSLASTLRYEQYF. The rearrangement links TRBV27 to TRBJ2-7; D remains ambiguous. Germline V gene data show CDR1 as MNHEY and CDR2 as SMNVEV (reference sequence). Trimming left V 2 bases short and J 4 bases short, with 15 bases between. The CDR3 contains 15 residues.

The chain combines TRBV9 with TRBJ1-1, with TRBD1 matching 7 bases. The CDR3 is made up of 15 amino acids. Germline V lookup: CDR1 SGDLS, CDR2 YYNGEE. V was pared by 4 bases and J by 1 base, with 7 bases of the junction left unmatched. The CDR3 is CASSLTGDSNTEAFF. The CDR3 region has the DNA TGTGCCAGCAGCCTAACAGGGGATTCGAACACTGAAGCTTTCTTT.

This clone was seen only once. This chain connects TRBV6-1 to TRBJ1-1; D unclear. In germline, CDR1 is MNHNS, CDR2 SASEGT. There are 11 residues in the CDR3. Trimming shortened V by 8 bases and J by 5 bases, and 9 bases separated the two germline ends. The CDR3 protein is CASATGTEAFF. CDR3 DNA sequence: TGTGCCAGCGCTACGGGGACTGAAGCTTTCTTT.

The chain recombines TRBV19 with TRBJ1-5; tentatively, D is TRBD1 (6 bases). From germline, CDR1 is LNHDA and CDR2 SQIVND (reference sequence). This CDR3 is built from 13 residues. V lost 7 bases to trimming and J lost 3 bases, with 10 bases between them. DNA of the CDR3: TGTGCCAGTACTGACAGGCTCAATCAGCCCCAGCATTTT. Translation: CASTDRLNQPQHF.

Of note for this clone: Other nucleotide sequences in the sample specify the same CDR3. The CDR3 nucleotides read TGTGCCAGCGCCGGCGGTACTCTGAGGCAGGGCTCTGGGGCCAACGTCCTGACTTTC. Its translation: CASAGGTLRQGSGANVLTF. This sequence joins TRBV7-9 and TRBJ2-6, with a possible D match to TRBD1 (5 bases). V was pared by 8 bases and J by 0 bases, with 23 bases between. Germline V gives CDR1 SEHNR, CDR2 FQNEAQ (reference sequence). The CDR3 is made up of 19 amino acids.

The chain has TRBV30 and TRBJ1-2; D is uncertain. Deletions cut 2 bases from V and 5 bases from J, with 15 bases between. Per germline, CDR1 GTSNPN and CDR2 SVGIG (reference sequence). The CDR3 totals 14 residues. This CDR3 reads CAWSPLDDRYGYTF. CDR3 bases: TGTGCCTGGAGTCCTCTAGACGACCGGTATGGCTACACCTTC.

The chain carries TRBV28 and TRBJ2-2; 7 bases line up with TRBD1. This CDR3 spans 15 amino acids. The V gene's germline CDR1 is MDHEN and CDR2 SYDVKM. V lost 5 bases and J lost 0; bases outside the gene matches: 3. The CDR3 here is CASSTGTANTGELFF. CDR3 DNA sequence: TGTGCCAGCAGTACCGGGACAGCGAACACCGGGGAGCTGTTTTTT.

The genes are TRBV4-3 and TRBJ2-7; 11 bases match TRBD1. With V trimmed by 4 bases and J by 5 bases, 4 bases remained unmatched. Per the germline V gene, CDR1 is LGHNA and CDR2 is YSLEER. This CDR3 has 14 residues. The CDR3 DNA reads TGCGCCAGCAGCCTGGGACAGGGGGTCGACGAGCAGTACTTC. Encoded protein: CASSLGQGVDEQYF.

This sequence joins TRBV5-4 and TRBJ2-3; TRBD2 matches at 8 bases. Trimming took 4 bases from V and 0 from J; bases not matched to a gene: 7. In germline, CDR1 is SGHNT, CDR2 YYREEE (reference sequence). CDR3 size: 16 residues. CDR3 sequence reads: CASSDTAGGSTDTQYF. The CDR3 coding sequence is TGTGCCAGCAGCGACACGGCGGGGGGAAGCACAGATACGCAGTATTTT.

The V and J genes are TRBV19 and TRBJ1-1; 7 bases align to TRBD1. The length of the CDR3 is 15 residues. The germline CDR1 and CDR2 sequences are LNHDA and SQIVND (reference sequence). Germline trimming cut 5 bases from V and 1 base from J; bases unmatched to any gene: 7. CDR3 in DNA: TGTGCCAGTAGTGGGATTGGGGACAGGAACACTGAAGCTTTCTTT. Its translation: CASSGIGDRNTEAFF.